This TCR beta chain was captured in a study of T cell changes during pregnancy in multiple sclerosis. TCRdb keeps only in-frame clones here, not all; method: immunoSEQ multiplex PCR. Of around 33,000 clones detected, around 92% appear once; the ten largest clones hold approximately 0.45%. CDR3 length: 15 amino acids. CDR1 and CDR2 from the germline V gene are LNHDA and SQIVND (reference sequence). V was pared by 7 bases and J by 5 bases, with 11 bases of the junction left unmatched. The chain uses TRBV19 and TRBJ1-3, with 7 bases aligning to TRBD1. The material sequenced was CD4+ T cells from peripheral blood mononuclear cells, taken after pregnancy. The receptor was isolated from a female donor with multiple sclerosis, enrolled in a pregnancy study. The CDR3 bases are TGTGCCAGTACCCCTCTCGACAGGGACAGAAACACCATATATTTT. Its protein product is CASTPLDRDRNTIYF.